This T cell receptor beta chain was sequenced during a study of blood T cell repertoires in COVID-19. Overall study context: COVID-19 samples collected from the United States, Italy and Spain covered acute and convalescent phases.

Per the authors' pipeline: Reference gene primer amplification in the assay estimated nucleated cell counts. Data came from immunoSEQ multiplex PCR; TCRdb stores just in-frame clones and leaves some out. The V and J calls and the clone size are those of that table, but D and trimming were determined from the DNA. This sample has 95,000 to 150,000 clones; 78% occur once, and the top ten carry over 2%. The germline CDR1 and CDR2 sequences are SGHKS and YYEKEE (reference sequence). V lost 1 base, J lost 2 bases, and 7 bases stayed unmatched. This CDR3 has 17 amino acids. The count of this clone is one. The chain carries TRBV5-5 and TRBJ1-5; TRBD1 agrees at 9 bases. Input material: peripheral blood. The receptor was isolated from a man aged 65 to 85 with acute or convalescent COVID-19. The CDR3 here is CASSLNGQGSGNQPQHF. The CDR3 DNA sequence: TGTGCCAGCAGCTTGAATGGACAGGGGTCGGGCAATCAGCCCCAGCATTTT.